The next 19 T cell receptor beta chains were all read from a single sample in a study of blood T cell repertoires in COVID-19. TCRdb keeps only in-frame clones here, not all; method: immunoSEQ multiplex PCR. The sample records fewer than 400,000 clones, around 88% being singletons. Sequencing was carried out using peripheral blood. The source of these receptors is a man aged 30 to 45 with active or convalescent COVID-19.

The chain couples TRBV19 to TRBJ2-3; tentatively, D is TRBD1 (5 bases). This CDR3 has 15 amino acids. V was trimmed by 3 bases and J by 7 bases, leaving 17 bases between them. From germline, CDR1 is LNHDA and CDR2 SQIVND (reference sequence). In DNA form, the CDR3 reads TGTGCCAGTAGTATGCCGACAGTCTCCCCTCATACGCAGTATTTT. It yields the protein CASSMPTVSPHTQYF.

V and J are TRBV5-6 and TRBJ2-3, with D uncertain. There are 14 residues in the CDR3. V was cut by 0 bases and J by 1 base, with 6 bases left in between. Germline V gives CDR1 SGHDT, CDR2 YYEEEE. CDR3 sequence reads: CASSLGARTDTQYF. In DNA form, the CDR3 reads TGTGCCAGCAGCTTGGGCGCCCGCACAGATACGCAGTATTTT.

The chain recombines TRBV2 with TRBJ2-3, with D uncertain. Trimming cost V 2 bases and J 4 bases, with 10 bases left between them. This CDR3 has 14 amino acids. Germline-derived CDR1 and CDR2 are SNHLY and FYNNEI. CDR3 in DNA: TGTGCCAGCAGTGAATTAACCCTACCAGATACGCAGTATTTT. Translated, it gives CASSELTLPDTQYF.

The chain uses TRBV2 and TRBJ1-1, with D uncertain. CDR1 and CDR2 (germline): SNHLY, FYNNEI. The CDR3 is 15 residues long. The V gene lost 3 bases and the J gene lost 3 bases, with 14 bases spanning the gap. The CDR3 DNA follows: TGTGCCAGCAGTGACGGGAGAGGTAGAGACACTGAAGCTTTCTTT. Translating it yields CASSDGRGRDTEAFF.

This chain joins TRBV30 and TRBJ2-1, with 10 bases aligning to TRBD1. This CDR3 is 22 amino acids long. The ends lost 2 bases at V and 1 base at J; junction bases unmatched: 23. Germline loops: CDR1 GTSNPN, CDR2 SVGIG (reference sequence). In DNA form, the CDR3 reads TGTGCCTGGAGTCTCCAGCCCCCGGGACAGGGGACTTTCCTATCTTCCTACAATGAGCAGTTCTTC. This encodes CAWSLQPPGQGTFLSSYNEQFF. The variable domain in full, with the rest retrieved from reference TRBV30 and TRBJ2-1, is SQTIHQWPATLVQPVGSPLSLECTVEGTSNPNLYWYRQAAGRGLQLLFYSVGIGQISSEVPQNLSASRPQDRQFILSSKKLLLSDSGFYLCAWSLQPPGQGTFLSSYNEQFFGPGTRLTVL.

To note about this clone: At one of its ends the junction is not consistent with the germline gene, which may arise from a read error. The chain uses TRBV7-9 and TRBJ2-7, with D possibly matching TRBD2 (5 bases). The CDR3 runs to 12 residues. In germline, CDR1 is SEHNR, CDR2 FQNEAQ (reference sequence). Here the CDR3 reads CASSSSPGPRGF. The CDR3 bases are TGTGCCAGCAGCTCCTCCCCCGGGCCTCGAGGGTTC.

The chain links TRBV7-8 to TRBJ2-7; D is possibly TRBD1 (7 bases). Germline V gene data show CDR1 as SGHVS and CDR2 as FQNEAQ. With 5 bases removed from V and 3 bases from J, the gap between germline ends came to 11 bases. The CDR3 is made up of 13 amino acids. The CDR3 nucleotides read TGTGCCAGCAGCCCCCAGGGGGGCTACGAGCAGTACTTC. Amino acid sequence: CASSPQGGYEQYF.

This chain joins TRBV28 and TRBJ2-1; D unresolved. Trimming took 7 bases from V and 0 from J, leaving 7 bases between them. Germline CDR1 is MDHEN and CDR2 is SYDVKM. This CDR3 has 13 residues. For the CDR3, the DNA is TGTGCCAGCAAAGACTTCTCCTACAATGAGCAGTTCTTC. Amino acids: CASKDFSYNEQFF.

The chain has TRBV28 and TRBJ2-7; 7 nucleotides agree with TRBD2. The V gene end was trimmed by 6 bases and the J gene end by 6 bases; junction bases not matched to a gene: 14. The CDR3 contains 15 residues. Germline V gives CDR1 MDHEN, CDR2 SYDVKM. Written as DNA, the CDR3 is TGTGCCAGCAGCCCGATCGGAGCGGGACTAAGCGAGCAGTACTTC. Protein: CASSPIGAGLSEQYF.

The rearrangement joins TRBV9 to TRBJ2-2; 7 bases align to TRBD2. Germline CDR1 is SGDLS and CDR2 is YYNGEE. The CDR3 covers 17 residues. Unmatched junction bases numbered 10, after V lost 0 bases and J lost 5 bases. The CDR3 DNA is TGTGCCAGCAGCGTAGATCTGCGGGGGAGCTTAACCGGGGAGCTGTTTTTT. Translation gives CASSVDLRGSLTGELFF.

The chain recombines TRBV19 with TRBJ1-6; D is undetermined. Per the germline V gene, CDR1 is LNHDA and CDR2 is SQIVND (reference sequence). Deletions cut 7 bases from V and 5 bases from J, with 9 bases between. The CDR3 is made up of 13 amino acids. The CDR3 spells CASNALDNSPLHF. The CDR3 DNA reads as TGTGCCAGTAATGCGCTCGATAATTCACCCCTCCACTTT.

This clone was seen more than once but under ten times. The chain links TRBV7-3 to TRBJ1-2, with 12 nucleotides matching TRBD1. The CDR3 extends over 15 amino acids. The V gene end was trimmed by 0 bases and the J gene end by 8 bases; junction bases not matched to a gene: 4. Germline V lookup: CDR1 SGHTA, CDR2 FQGTGA. CDR3 loop: CASSLTGTGGRGYTF. The CDR3 coding sequence is TGTGCCAGCAGCTTAACCGGGACAGGGGGCCGAGGCTACACCTTC.

The chain combines TRBV5-1 with TRBJ2-6; D remains unclear. With 0 bases removed from V and 0 bases from J, the gap between germline ends came to 4 bases. Germline CDR1 SGHRS, CDR2 YFSETQ. This CDR3 spans 15 amino acids. CDR3 nucleotides: TGCGCCAGCAGCTTGGAGAGCTCTGGGGCCAACGTCCTGACTTTC. Its protein is CASSLESSGANVLTF.

The chain links TRBV5-6 to TRBJ2-3, with 7 bases matching TRBD1. The V and J ends lost 5 bases and 0 bases, in that order; junction bases with no gene match: 6. Germline CDR1 is SGHDT and CDR2 is YYEEEE. There are 15 residues in the CDR3. For the CDR3, the DNA is TGTGCCAGCAGACTGGGACAGACTAGCACAGATACGCAGTATTTT. Amino acids: CASRLGQTSTDTQYF.

To note about this clone: The sample carries other DNA sequences with the same CDR3. The chain joins TRBV7-9 to TRBJ2-7, with TRBD2 as a possible D gene (5 bases). The CDR3 has 11 residues. CDR1 and CDR2 from the germline V gene are SEHNR and FQNEAQ (reference sequence). The V gene lost 3 bases and the J gene lost 6 bases, with 6 bases spanning the gap. The CDR3 protein is CASSFRGEQYF. The CDR3 bases are TGTGCCAGCAGCTTTCGGGGCGAGCAGTACTTC. Complete variable domain (other parts from reference TRBV7-9 and TRBJ2-7): DTGVSQNPRHKITKRGQNVTFRCDPISEHNRLYWYRQTLGQGPEFLTYFQNEAQLEKSRLLSDRFSAERPKGSFSTLEIQRTEQGDSAMYLCASSFRGEQYFGPGTRLTVT.

The chain uses TRBV7-9 and TRBJ1-2, with 7 bases matching TRBD1. The CDR3 contains 17 residues. Germline values: CDR1 SEHNR, CDR2 FQNEAQ (reference sequence). V shed 6 bases, J shed 5 bases, and the junction held 18 bases outside the gene matches. As DNA, the CDR3 is TGTGCCAGCAGACCTACGCTCAGGGGGAATCACGAATATGGCTACACCTTC. The encoded protein is CASRPTLRGNHEYGYTF.

This sequence joins TRBV27 and TRBJ1-2, with TRBD1 matching over 7 bases. Germline V lookup: CDR1 MNHEY, CDR2 SMNVEV (reference sequence). The CDR3 totals 15 residues. V lost 6 bases and J lost 10; bases outside the gene matches: 17. DNA of the CDR3: TGTGCCAGCAGCAGGGGTGACCGGGACAGAAAAAACTACACCTTC. Translated, it gives CASSRGDRDRKNYTF.

This clone turned up a few times. The chain uses TRBV6-1 and TRBJ1-2; the match to TRBD1 covers 7 bases. Looked up from germline, CDR1 is MNHNS and CDR2 is SASEGT. This CDR3 is built from 15 residues. The V segment lost 2 bases and the J segment 0 bases; nucleotides outside the gene matches: 3. CDR3 in DNA: TGTGCCAGCAGTGAATTGACAGGGCCTAACTATGGCTACACCTTC. Translation gives CASSELTGPNYGYTF.

The V call is TRBV4-3, the J call TRBJ2-1, with D hard to call. The V and J ends lost 3 bases and 5 bases respectively, with 14 bases between them. Germline V gene data show CDR1 as LGHNA and CDR2 as YSLEER. The CDR3 spans 15 residues. CDR3 nucleotides: TGCGCCAGCAGCCACGAATTTCTAGGCGACAATGAGCAGTTCTTC. Encoded protein: CASSHEFLGDNEQFF.